These 9 T cell receptor beta chains came from one sample sequenced in a study of T cell responses to AZD1222 COVID-19 vaccine. The assay was immunoSEQ multiplex PCR, and TCRdb's table has in-frame clones only and misses some. The sample carries more than 150,000 clones, around 94% recorded once. This specimen consisted of peripheral blood, obtained on day 0 of AZD1222 vaccination. These receptors were taken from an adult in good health.

This chain uses TRBV6-4 with TRBJ1-1, with D perhaps matching TRBD1 (5 bases). V was cut by 2 bases and J by 4 bases, with 11 bases left in between. Germline V gene sequence: CDR1 MRHNA, CDR2 SNTAGT. CDR3 length equals 14 residues. CDR3 DNA: TGTGCCAGCAGTGACGGGGGGGAGACCACTGAAGCTTTCTTT. This codes for CASSDGGETTEAFF.

The CDR3 nucleotides read TGTGCCAGCAGTTTAGTCTTCGGGGAGCTGTTTTTT. Translated: CASSLVFGELFF. The chain links TRBV12-3 or TRBV12-4 to TRBJ2-2; D not resolved. V lost 1 base and J lost 7, with 4 bases in between. The CDR3 has 12 amino acids.

J is TRBJ2-3 and V is TRBV30, with 11 positions matching TRBD2. Looked up from germline, CDR1 is GTSNPN and CDR2 is SVGIG (reference sequence). The V segment lost 4 bases and the J segment 4 bases; nucleotides outside the gene matches: 7. The CDR3 runs to 15 residues. The CDR3 loop is CAWTSGRSGADTQYF. The DNA for the CDR3 is TGTGCCTGGACTAGCGGGAGGTCAGGCGCAGATACGCAGTATTTT.

This rearrangement joins TRBV10-3 to TRBJ1-3; D remains ambiguous. Germline-derived CDR1 and CDR2 are ENHRY and SYGVKD. This CDR3 contains 12 residues. V lost 7 bases, J lost 0 bases, and 4 bases lay in between. CDR3 in DNA: TGTGCCATCATTGGCTCTGGAAACACCATATATTTT. Translated: CAIIGSGNTIYF.

This sequence joins TRBV29-1 and TRBJ2-1; 8 bases line up with TRBD1. The CDR3 sequence is 13 residues long. CDR1 and CDR2 (germline): SQVTM, ANQGSEA. The V gene end was trimmed by 6 bases and the J gene end by 4 bases; junction bases not matched to a gene: 5. DNA for the CDR3: TGCAGCGTGCACAGGGGGGATTACAATGAGCAGTTCTTC. Its protein product is CSVHRGDYNEQFF.

V usage is TRBV5-1 and J usage is TRBJ2-7; 9 bases align to TRBD2. Germline loops: CDR1 SGHRS, CDR2 YFSETQ. The length of the CDR3 is 16 residues. The V segment lost 0 bases and the J segment 3 bases; nucleotides outside the gene matches: 7. The CDR3 sequence is CASSLAGGSGSYEQYF. The CDR3, as DNA: TGCGCCAGCAGCTTGGCCGGGGGTAGCGGGAGCTACGAGCAGTACTTC.

This rearrangement joins TRBV3-1 (or the pseudogene TRBV3-2) to TRBJ2-1; TRBD2 matches 14 bases. Germline CDR1 is LGHDT and CDR2 is YNNKEL (reference sequence). V lost 4 bases to trimming and J lost 15 bases; unmatched junction nucleotides: 8. This CDR3 has 14 amino acids. The CDR3 loop is CASSLGTSGRVPFF. The CDR3, as DNA: TGTGCCAGCAGCCTAGGGACTAGCGGGAGAGTTCCGTTCTTC.

This clone was detected once. The V gene is TRBV6-6, the J gene TRBJ1-1; D is perhaps TRBD1 (5 bases). Germline CDR1 MNHNY, CDR2 SVGAGI (reference sequence). This CDR3 is 11 amino acids long. With 4 bases removed from V and 10 bases from J, the gap between germline ends came to 10 bases. CDR3 sequence (DNA): TGTGCCAGCAGTTGGGGGGGGGTAGCTTTCTTT. The encoded protein is CASSWGGVAFF.

The genes are TRBV2 and TRBJ1-5; D perhaps matches TRBD1 (5 bases). V was trimmed by 3 bases and J by 7 bases, leaving 13 bases between them. CDR1 is SNHLY, CDR2 FYNNEI, per germline. There are 14 residues in the CDR3. CDR3 loop: CASSEGQEEQPQHF. In DNA form, the CDR3 reads TGTGCCAGCAGTGAGGGGCAGGAGGAACAGCCCCAGCATTTT.